This T cell receptor beta chain comes out of a study of molecular identifiers for immune sequencing clone quantification. About the study: In replicates, RNA from around 20,000 or 100,000 naive CD8 cells was divided five ways and four parts were sequenced. Study-wide results and caveats: It was shown that clones above 20 RNA copies held over 98% of effector molecules, but under 1% in naive cells.

Sorting selected naive CD8 T cells with a CD8+CD4-CCR7+CD45RA+ phenotype. For bulk TCR libraries, previously described methods and listed TCR primers were used. TCRdb called the PCR reads again in MiXCR, with one record for every CDR3 protein. The repertoire includes 460,000 or so distinct CDR3 sequences, roughly a fifth of them detected once, and 0.7% to 1% sits in the top ten. CDR1 and CDR2 (germline): MDHEN, SYDVKM. This CDR3 contains 15 residues. The V and J ends lost 6 bases and 8 bases, in that order; junction bases with no gene match: 7. This clonotype was recorded at least ten times. The antigen remains undetermined.

The sample taken for sequencing was naive CD8+ T cells from blood, with Jurkat cell RNA spiked in. Indicated subset: FACS-sorted CD8+CD4-CCR7+CD45RA+ naive T cells. The source of this sequence is a human donor in good health. Some libraries in this study had Jurkat cell RNA spiked in. This sequence joins TRBV28 and TRBJ1-6, with 10 bases aligning to TRBD1. DNA of the CDR3: TGTGCCAGCAGAAATACCGGGACAGGGGATTCACCCCTCCACTTT. Translated, it gives CASRNTGTGDSPLHF.